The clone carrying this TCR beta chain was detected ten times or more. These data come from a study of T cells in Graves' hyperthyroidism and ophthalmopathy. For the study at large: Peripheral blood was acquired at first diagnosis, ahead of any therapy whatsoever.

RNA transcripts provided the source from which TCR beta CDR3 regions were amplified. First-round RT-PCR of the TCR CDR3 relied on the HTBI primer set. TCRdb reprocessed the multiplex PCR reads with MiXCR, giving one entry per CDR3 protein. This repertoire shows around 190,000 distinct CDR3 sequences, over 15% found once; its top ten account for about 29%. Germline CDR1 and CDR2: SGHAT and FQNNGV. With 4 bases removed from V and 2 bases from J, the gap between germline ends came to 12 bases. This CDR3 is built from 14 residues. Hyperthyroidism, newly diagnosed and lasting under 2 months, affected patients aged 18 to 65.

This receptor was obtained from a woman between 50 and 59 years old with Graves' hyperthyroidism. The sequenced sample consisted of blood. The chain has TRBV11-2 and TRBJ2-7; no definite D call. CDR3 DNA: TGTGCCAGCAGCTACAACCACCAGGCCTACGAGCAGTACTTC. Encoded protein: CASSYNHQAYEQYF.